The clone carrying this T cell receptor beta chain has only a few counts. Its antigen remains unidentified. V lost 3 bases, J lost 7 bases, and 21 bases lay in between. The CDR3 is made up of 16 amino acids. The germline CDR1 and CDR2 sequences are LNHDA and SQIVND (reference sequence). This entry belongs to a study of radiation and T cells in renal cell carcinoma. Study results and limitations: In blood, top tumor clones expanded by 2 weeks, shrinking by 4.

Described time point: blood 4 weeks post-SBRT, at nephrectomy. Indicated treatment: 15 Gy SBRT to primary tumor, nephrectomy 4 weeks later. Nephrectomy followed 15 Gy stereotactic body radiation by 4 weeks. The patient's renal cell carcinoma had clear cell pathology. Measured with immunoSEQ multiplex PCR; TCRdb has only the in-frame clones, and not every one. The sample yields 130,000 to 150,000 clones, 86% seen once. The sequencing used blood, collected from a patient whose treatment included radiotherapy and nephrectomy. The chain recombines TRBV19 with TRBJ2-5; either TRBD1 or TRBD2 may supply D (5 bases each). This clonotype was sampled from a woman between 45 and 60 years old with renal cell carcinoma. The CDR3 spells CASSMRTPWGVSTQYF. DNA of the CDR3: TGTGCCAGTAGTATGAGGACACCCTGGGGAGTATCGACCCAGTACTTC.